The subject of this entry is one T cell receptor (beta chain). The antigen remains unidentified. The sample comes from a study of T cell responses to AZD1222 COVID-19 vaccine. Whole-study findings and limits: Clonal diversity was possibly underestimated; the donors were predominantly white British and more often female.

TCRdb's table, derived via immunoSEQ multiplex PCR, lists solely in-frame clones and lacks some. The sample records about 97,000 clones, around 87% being singletons. The CDR3 is 12 residues long. Germline lookup yields CDR1 KGHSH and CDR2 LQKENI. Between the trimmed V and J ends, which lost 0 bases and 5 bases, there was a span of 4 bases. This chain connects TRBV18 to TRBJ2-5; no definite D call. Source: peripheral blood, taken on day 0 of AZD1222 vaccination. This TCR was sampled from an adult in good health. The CDR3, as DNA: TGTGCCAGCTCACCACCGTACGAGACCCAGTACTTC. The encoded protein is CASSPPYETQYF.